These 25 T cell receptor beta chains originate from one sample sequenced in a study of T-cell reconstitution after alpha-beta-depleted transplantation in children. Using unique molecular identifiers, the investigators prepared the TCRbeta library. MiXCR was run by TCRdb on the PCR reads, yielding one entry per CDR3 protein. This sample yields approximately 83,000 distinct CDR3 sequences, of which 7% to 10% are seen a single time; under 8% belongs to the top ten. Material: PBMCs from the stem cell graft donor, obtained from the stem cell graft. The receptors here all came from a human donor who donated a stem cell graft to a child with congenital amegakaryocytic thrombocytopenia.

This clonotype showed up many times. The CDR3 is CATSRALTSEGQYF. CDR3 nucleotide sequence: TGTGCCACCAGCAGAGCTCTAACATCCGAGGGGCAGTACTTC. This sequence joins TRBV15 and TRBJ2-7; possible D gene TRBD2, 5 bases. Trimming stripped 1 base from V and 9 bases from J, with 16 bases between. The germline gives CDR1 LNHNV, CDR2 YYDKDF (reference sequence). This CDR3 region has 14 residues.

There are many counts of this clonotype. The V and J genes are TRBV5-8 and TRBJ2-3, with D possibly TRBD1 on 6 matching bases. Germline V gene sequence: CDR1 SGHTS, CDR2 YDEGEE. V lost 3 bases to trimming and J lost 10 bases, with 15 bases between them. The CDR3 covers 13 residues. The CDR3 DNA reads as TGTGCCAGCAGCTCTAACAGGGAAGGGCCGCAGTATTTT. This encodes CASSSNREGPQYF.

At least ten counts were recorded for this clonotype. The chain combines TRBV4-1 with TRBJ2-2, with TRBD1 matching 9 bases. The CDR3 totals 14 residues. Trimming took 6 bases from V and 3 from J; bases not matched to a gene: 2. Per the germline V gene, CDR1 is MGHRA and CDR2 is YSYEKL. The DNA of the CDR3 is TGCGCCAGCAGGCGGGACAGGGACACCGGGGAGCTGTTTTTT. It translates to CASRRDRDTGELFF.

This clonotype was seen repeatedly, ten times or more. V is TRBV29-1 and J is TRBJ2-5; D is perhaps TRBD1 or TRBD2 (5 bases each). In germline, CDR1 is SQVTM, CDR2 ANQGSEA. Trimming stripped 0 bases from V and 7 bases from J, with 21 bases between. This CDR3 has 16 residues. The CDR3 region has the DNA TGCAGCGTTGAAGATTGGGGGACCAGATCAGAGGGGACCCAGTACTTC. As protein: CSVEDWGTRSEGTQYF.

This clonotype has at least ten counts. V usage is TRBV5-1 and J usage is TRBJ1-1, with D uncertain. V was shortened by 2 bases and J by 6 bases, with 11 bases between the two germline ends. This CDR3 spans 13 amino acids. Germline CDR1 and CDR2: SGHRS and YFSETQ. The CDR3: CASSLGVRAEAFF. As DNA, the CDR3 is TGCGCCAGCAGCTTAGGTGTCCGCGCTGAAGCTTTCTTT.

This clonotype was observed a handful of times. The chain couples TRBV6-1 to TRBJ2-7, with 8 positions matching TRBD1. The CDR3 totals 14 residues. J gave up 3 bases and V 6 bases, and 7 bases lay outside the gene matches. Germline V lookup: CDR1 MNHNS, CDR2 SASEGT. The CDR3 DNA reads as TGTGCCAGCAGAAAGACAGGGGCTGTCTACGAGCAGTACTTC. Amino acid sequence: CASRKTGAVYEQYF.

This clonotype was observed at least ten times. The J gene is TRBJ2-7, the V gene TRBV10-3, with 7 bases lining up with TRBD2. V gave up 8 bases and J gave up 1 base; unmatched junction bases: 2. Per the germline V gene, CDR1 is ENHRY and CDR2 is SYGVKD. This CDR3 is built from 12 residues. Written as DNA, the CDR3 is TGTGCCATCGGGAGGGATTCCTACGAGCAGTACTTC. This encodes CAIGRDSYEQYF.

This clonotype was detected many times. This chain uses TRBV12-3 or TRBV12-4 with TRBJ2-5; 9 positions match TRBD1. This CDR3 has 15 amino acids. V shed 3 bases and J 4 bases; nucleotides not matched to a gene: 6. In DNA, the CDR3 is TGTGCCAGCAGTTTCCGACAGGGGGTAGGAGAGACCCAGTACTTC. Its translation: CASSFRQGVGETQYF.

The sample holds a few counts of this clonotype. The chain has TRBV28 and TRBJ1-5; TRBD1 matches 10 bases. The CDR3 spans 13 residues. With V trimmed by 8 bases and J by 9 bases, 7 bases remained unmatched. Germline V gives CDR1 MDHEN, CDR2 SYDVKM. In nucleotides, the CDR3 is TGTGCCAGCTTCCGGACAGGGGGTCGGCCCCAGCATTTT. Encoded protein: CASFRTGGRPQHF.

At least ten counts were recorded for this clonotype. V is TRBV7-9 and J is TRBJ2-7; D may match TRBD1 or TRBD2 (5 bases each). This CDR3 contains 15 residues. The V end was cut by 5 bases, the J end by 4 bases, with 18 bases between. Per germline, CDR1 SEHNR and CDR2 FQNEAQ (reference sequence). The CDR3 nucleotides are TGTGCCAGCAGCCTAGGGACGGAGTTCCCTTACGAGCAGTACTTC. It codes for CASSLGTEFPYEQYF.

This clonotype was detected ten times or more. V and J are TRBV6-5 and TRBJ1-1; the D gene is possibly TRBD1 (6 bases). The ends were cut back, 6 bases at V and 5 bases at J, with 19 bases in the middle. The germline V gene encodes CDR1 MNHEY and CDR2 SVGAGI. The CDR3 covers 15 residues. Written as DNA, the CDR3 is TGTGCCAGCAGCCCGCTTAGGACAGAGAGGACTGAAGCTTTCTTT. This gives the protein CASSPLRTERTEAFF.

Ten or more counts support this clonotype. This rearrangement joins TRBV5-1 to TRBJ2-3; D perhaps matches TRBD2 (6 bases). The V end lost 0 bases, the J end lost 3 bases, and 11 bases lay between the germline ends. The germline V gene encodes CDR1 SGHRS and CDR2 YFSETQ. This CDR3 is 15 amino acids long. As DNA, the CDR3 is TGCGCCAGCAGCTTGGAACCGGGGGTAACAGATACGCAGTATTTT. This translates into CASSLEPGVTDTQYF. The full variable domain, rest sourced from reference TRBV5-1 and TRBJ2-3, is KAGVTQTPRYLIKTRGQQVTLSCSPISGHRSVSWYQQTPGQGLQFLFEYFSETQRNKGNFPGRFSGRQFSNSRSEMNVSTLELGDSALYLCASSLEPGVTDTQYFGPGTRLTVL.

The sample holds many counts of this clonotype. CDR3 loop: CASSLGGRGNQPQHF. CDR3 DNA sequence: TGTGCCAGCAGTTTAGGGGGCAGGGGAAATCAGCCCCAGCATTTT. The chain has TRBV27 and TRBJ1-5, with a possible D match to TRBD1 (6 bases). The germline V and J ends were trimmed by 2 bases and 4 bases, with 12 bases remaining between them. This CDR3 region has 15 residues. Per the germline V gene, CDR1 is MNHEY and CDR2 is SMNVEV (reference sequence).

This clonotype was seen ten or more times. This chain uses TRBV5-5 with TRBJ2-3; 8 bases match TRBD2. The V gene's germline CDR1 is SGHKS and CDR2 YYEKEE (reference sequence). V lost 6 bases to trimming and J lost 6 bases; unmatched junction nucleotides: 12. The CDR3 has 15 amino acids. CDR3: CASILGWGTRDTQYF. CDR3 sequence (DNA): TGTGCCAGCATCCTTGGGTGGGGGACTAGGGATACGCAGTATTTT.

This clonotype appeared many times. This chain links TRBV6-5 with TRBJ1-2; 8 positions agree with TRBD1. CDR1 MNHEY and CDR2 SVGAGI come from the germline V gene. The CDR3 spans 15 residues. Trimming at V came to 0 bases and at J to 8 bases, leaving 8 bases not matched to a gene. The CDR3 region is CASSYSHRGDDGYTF. The CDR3 nucleotides read TGTGCCAGCAGTTACTCGCACAGGGGGGACGACGGCTACACCTTC.

In this sample, this clonotype turned up a few times. This chain uses TRBV28 with TRBJ2-4; perhaps D is TRBD1 or TRBD2 (5 bases each). Per germline, CDR1 MDHEN and CDR2 SYDVKM. The CDR3 consists of 13 residues. With 3 bases removed from V and 6 bases from J, the gap between germline ends came to 9 bases. CDR3 coding DNA: TGTGCCAGCAGTTTTGGGGGAAGAAACATTCAGTACTTC. Residues: CASSFGGRNIQYF.

At least ten counts were recorded for this clonotype. The gene calls are TRBV7-2 and TRBJ1-2; no firm D call. V was shortened by 2 bases and J by 7 bases, with 14 bases between the two germline ends. CDR3 length: 14 amino acids. Germline lookup yields CDR1 SGHTA and CDR2 FQGNSA. In DNA form, the CDR3 reads TGTGCCAGCAGCTTATTTTTATCAATCTCTGGCTACACCTTC. This encodes CASSLFLSISGYTF.

This clonotype was seen ten or more times. One end of the junction varies from germline; a read error may be responsible. The gene calls are TRBV3-1 and TRBJ2-3; D tentatively fits TRBD1 or TRBD2 (5 bases each). Germline V lookup: CDR1 LGHDT, CDR2 YNNKEL (reference sequence). This CDR3 is 15 amino acids long. The CDR3 is CASSPTGTSTDTQYF. In DNA, the CDR3 is TGCGCCAGCAGCCCAACCGGGACCAGCACAGATACGCAGTATTTT.

J is TRBJ2-1 and V is TRBV10-1; D is possibly TRBD2 (5 bases). CDR1 WNHNN and CDR2 SYGVQD come from the germline V gene (reference sequence). V dropped 5 bases and J dropped 0 bases, with 11 bases sitting between them. The CDR3 has 15 residues. The CDR3 protein is CASSSGMSSYNEQFF. Here the CDR3 DNA reads TGCGCCAGCAGTAGCGGAATGAGCTCCTACAATGAGCAGTTCTTC.

In this sample, this clonotype turned up many times. The CDR3 loop is CASSPGTGAPRYTF. CDR3 in DNA: TGTGCCAGCAGCCCCGGGACAGGGGCCCCTCGCTACACCTTC. The chain links TRBV7-2 to TRBJ1-2; 10 bases line up with TRBD1. The ends lost 5 bases at V and 9 bases at J; junction bases unmatched: 9. Per the germline V gene, CDR1 is SGHTA and CDR2 is FQGNSA. CDR3 size: 14 residues. Full variable domain (rest looked up from reference TRBV7-2 and TRBJ1-2): GAGVSQSPSNKVTEKGKDVELRCDPISGHTALYWYRQSLGQGLEFLIYFQGNSAPDKSGLPSDRFSAERTGGSVSTLTIQRTQQEDSAVYLCASSPGTGAPRYTFGSGTRLTVV.

Ten or more counts support this clonotype. The chain recombines TRBV20-1 with TRBJ1-6; possibly TRBD1 for D (5 bases). Germline V CDR1 and CDR2: DFQATT, SNEGSKA (reference sequence). Trimming took off 5 bases at V and 3 bases at J, with 11 bases between the two ends. This CDR3 spans 14 amino acids. The CDR3 protein is CSAGRDLYNSPLHF. As DNA, the CDR3 is TGCAGTGCTGGCCGGGACCTCTATAATTCACCCCTCCACTTT.

The sample holds many counts of this clonotype. The chain employs TRBV5-1 and TRBJ2-6; D uncertain. V was clipped by 2 bases and J by 4 bases, with 10 bases between them. The CDR3 runs 15 residues. Germline lookup yields CDR1 SGHRS and CDR2 YFSETQ. DNA for the CDR3: TGCGCCAGCAGCTTTACCCGGGCAGGGGCCAACGTCCTGACTTTC. Translation: CASSFTRAGANVLTF.

This clonotype was detected a few times. The J gene is TRBJ2-2, the V gene TRBV7-2; D is ambiguous. The germline V gene encodes CDR1 SGHTA and CDR2 FQGNSA. V dropped 5 bases and J dropped 0 bases, with 10 bases sitting between them. This CDR3 is built from 15 residues. The DNA of the CDR3 is TGTGCCAGCAGCCCCGGCCGATCGAACACCGGGGAGCTGTTTTTT. Its translation is CASSPGRSNTGELFF.

This clonotype was recorded at least ten times. The chain links TRBV7-3 to TRBJ2-3, with D perhaps matching TRBD2 (6 bases). The CDR3 totals 14 residues. In germline, CDR1 is SGHTA, CDR2 FQGTGA. With 5 bases removed from V and 5 bases from J, the gap between germline ends came to 14 bases. The chain's CDR3 is CASSLMTSGDTQYF. The CDR3 DNA is TGTGCCAGCAGCCTAATGACTAGTGGAGATACGCAGTATTTT.

Many counts were recorded for this clonotype. J is TRBJ2-7 and V is TRBV25-1; a weak D match, TRBD2 (6 bases). Trimming cost V 2 bases and J 6 bases, with 11 bases left between them. CDR3 length: 13 amino acids. Germline-derived CDR1 and CDR2 are MGHDK and SYGVNS. CDR3 region: CASSEAGGAEQYF. The CDR3 nucleotides read TGTGCCAGCAGTGAAGCCGGAGGGGCCGAGCAGTACTTC.